The clone carrying this T cell receptor beta chain was counted once. These data are taken from a study of blood T cell repertoires in COVID-19. Study at large: Sample material is recorded as cDNA or gDNA derived from T cells, B-cell-depleted T cells, or PBMCs.

CDR1 is SGHAT and CDR2 is FQNNGV in the germline V gene. V dropped 5 bases and J dropped 5; count of bases not matched to a gene: 4. The CDR3 has 14 residues. The authors' processing: Amplified reference gene primers provided the basis for estimating nucleated cell counts. Sequenced by immunoSEQ multiplex PCR; TCRdb stores in-frame clones only, minus some. For V, J and clone size, that table is used; D and trimming come from the DNA. The sample holds 390,000 or so clones, roughly 86% seen once. This rearrangement joins TRBV11-2 to TRBJ2-1; 9 bases fit TRBD2. The sequencing input was peripheral blood. The TCR comes from a young woman with COVID-19, enrolled during active disease. CDR3 nucleotide sequence: TGTGCCAGCAGCCCCCGACTAGCGGACAATGAGCAGTTCTTC. This encodes CASSPRLADNEQFF.